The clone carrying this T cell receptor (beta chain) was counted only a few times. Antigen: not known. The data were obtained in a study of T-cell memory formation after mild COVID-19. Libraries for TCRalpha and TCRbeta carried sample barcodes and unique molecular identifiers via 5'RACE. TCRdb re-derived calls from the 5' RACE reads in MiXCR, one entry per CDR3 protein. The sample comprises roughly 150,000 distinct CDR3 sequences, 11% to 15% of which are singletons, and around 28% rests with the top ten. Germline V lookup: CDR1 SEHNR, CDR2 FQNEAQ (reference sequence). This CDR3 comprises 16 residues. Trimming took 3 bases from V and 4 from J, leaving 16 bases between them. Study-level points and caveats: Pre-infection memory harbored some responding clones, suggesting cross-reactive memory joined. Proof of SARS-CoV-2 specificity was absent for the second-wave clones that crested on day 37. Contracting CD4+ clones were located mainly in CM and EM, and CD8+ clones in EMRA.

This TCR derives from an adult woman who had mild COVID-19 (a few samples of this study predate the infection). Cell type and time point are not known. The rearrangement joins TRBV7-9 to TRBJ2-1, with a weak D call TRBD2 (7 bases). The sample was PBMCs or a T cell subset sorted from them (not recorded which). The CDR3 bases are TGTGCCAGCAGCTTGGCAGGGGCTAGCGGATACAATGAGCAGTTCTTC. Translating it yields CASSLAGASGYNEQFF.